Ten or more counts support the clone carrying this T cell receptor beta chain. Its antigen is as yet unknown. Among the patients, none had received any treatment before thyroid surgery. TCRdb reprocessed the PCR reads via MiXCR. The sample yields 20,000 to 30,000 clones, about 15% seen once. The data derive from a study of metastatic and nonmetastatic thyroid tumors. Study at large: For malignant and benign thyroid patients, tumor or nodule tissue and blood were the sources whose repertoires were compared. Findings and caveats of the study: A significant increase in TCR beta diversity was reportedly seen in malignant thyroid tumors relative to benign nodules, in blood and tumor.

Sequences were obtained from blood. This clonotype was sampled from a female donor with papillary thyroid cancer or a benign thyroid nodule (not recorded which). Some clones in this sample may be carry-over from other donors' samples.

The DNA for the CDR3 is TGCAGCGTTCAGGGTAACACCGGGGAGCTGTTTTTT. Protein: CSVQGNTGELFF. The V call is TRBV29-1, the J call TRBJ2-2, with D possibly being TRBD1 (5 bases). The V gene's germline CDR1 is SQVTM and CDR2 ANQGSEA. This CDR3 has 12 residues. The V end was cut by 5 bases, the J end by 2 bases, with 6 bases between.